This TCR beta chain was captured by sequencing in a study of metastatic and nonmetastatic thyroid tumors. Study context: Repertoires from malignant and benign thyroid patients were compared across blood and tumor or nodule tissue.

No patient had received any treatment before thyroid surgery. Methods used by the authors: Across clinicopathological groups, CDR3 differences served as the basis for building a distant-metastasis classifier for papillary thyroid cancer. TCRdb recomputed clones from the PCR reads via MiXCR. It is TCRdb's table, rather than the study itself, that gives the V and J calls and clone size. The repertoire holds about 15,000 clones, with around 4% as singletons. The study, taken as a whole, reports: When malignant thyroid tumors were compared with benign nodules, TCR beta diversity was reportedly significantly higher in the malignant tumors. This held in both blood and tumor samples.

Deletions cut 8 bases from V and 0 bases from J, with 14 bases between. The CDR3 is made up of 15 amino acids. Germline CDR1 is MNHEY and CDR2 is SVGEGT. As regards this clone: Its antigen remains unknown.

J is TRBJ1-3 and V is TRBV6-2 or TRBV6-3; D uncertain. This TCR derives from a female donor with papillary thyroid cancer or a benign thyroid nodule (not recorded which). Some clones in this sample may be carry-over from other donors' samples. Sequencing was done on a sample of tumor tissue. DNA for the CDR3: TGTGCCAGCCGAAAGAAGGGCCGCTCTGGAAACACCATATATTTT. It is translated as CASRKKGRSGNTIYF.